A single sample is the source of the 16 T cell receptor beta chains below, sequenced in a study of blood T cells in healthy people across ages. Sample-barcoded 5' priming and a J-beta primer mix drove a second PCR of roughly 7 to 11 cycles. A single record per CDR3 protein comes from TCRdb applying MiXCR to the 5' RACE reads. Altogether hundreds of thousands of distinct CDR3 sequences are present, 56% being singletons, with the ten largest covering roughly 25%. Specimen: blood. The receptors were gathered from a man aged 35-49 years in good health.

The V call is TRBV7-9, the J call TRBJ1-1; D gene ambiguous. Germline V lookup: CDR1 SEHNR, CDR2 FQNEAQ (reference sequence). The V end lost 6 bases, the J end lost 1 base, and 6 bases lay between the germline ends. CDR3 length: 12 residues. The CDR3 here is CASRPGNTEAFF. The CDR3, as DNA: TGTGCCAGCAGGCCGGGGAACACTGAAGCTTTCTTT.

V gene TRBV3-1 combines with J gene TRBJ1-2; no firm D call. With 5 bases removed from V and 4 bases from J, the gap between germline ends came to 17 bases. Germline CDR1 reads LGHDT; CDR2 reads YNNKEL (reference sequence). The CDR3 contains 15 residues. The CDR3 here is CASSTPAGEVYGYTF. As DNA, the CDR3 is TGTGCCAGCAGCACCCCGGCTGGGGAAGTCTATGGCTACACCTTC.

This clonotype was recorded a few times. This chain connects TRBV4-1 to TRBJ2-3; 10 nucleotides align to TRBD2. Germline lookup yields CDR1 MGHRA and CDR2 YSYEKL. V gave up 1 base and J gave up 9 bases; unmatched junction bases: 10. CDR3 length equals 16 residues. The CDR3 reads CASSQGGLARLETQYF. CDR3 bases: TGCGCCAGCAGCCAAGGGGGACTAGCGAGGTTGGAAACGCAGTATTTT.

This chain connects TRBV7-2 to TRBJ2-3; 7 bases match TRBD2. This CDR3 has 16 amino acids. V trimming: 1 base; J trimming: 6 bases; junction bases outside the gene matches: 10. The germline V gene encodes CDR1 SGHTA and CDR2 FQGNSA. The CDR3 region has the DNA TGTGCCAGCAGCTTAGGACTAGCCCCTTCCTCGGATACGCAGTATTTT. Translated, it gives CASSLGLAPSSDTQYF.

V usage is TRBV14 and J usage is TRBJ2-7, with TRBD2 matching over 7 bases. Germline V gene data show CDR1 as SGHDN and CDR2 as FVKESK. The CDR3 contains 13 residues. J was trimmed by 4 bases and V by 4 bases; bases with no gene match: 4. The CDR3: CASSLGTMYEQYF. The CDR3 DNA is TGTGCCAGCAGCCTCGGGACTATGTACGAGCAGTACTTC.

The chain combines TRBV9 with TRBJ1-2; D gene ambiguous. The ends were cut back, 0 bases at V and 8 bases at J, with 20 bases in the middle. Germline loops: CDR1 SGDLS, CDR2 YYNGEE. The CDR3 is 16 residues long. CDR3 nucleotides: TGTGCCAGCAGCGTAGGGGTTACAGCCCTTAACGAAGGCTACACCTTC. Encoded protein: CASSVGVTALNEGYTF.

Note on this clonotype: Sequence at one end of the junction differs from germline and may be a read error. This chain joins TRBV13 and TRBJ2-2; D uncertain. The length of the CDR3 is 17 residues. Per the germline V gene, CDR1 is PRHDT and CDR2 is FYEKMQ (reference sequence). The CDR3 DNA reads TGCGCCAGCAGCTCTGGCCCAACAGAGGCGAACACCGGGGAGCTGTTTTTT. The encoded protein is CASSSGPTEANTGELFF.

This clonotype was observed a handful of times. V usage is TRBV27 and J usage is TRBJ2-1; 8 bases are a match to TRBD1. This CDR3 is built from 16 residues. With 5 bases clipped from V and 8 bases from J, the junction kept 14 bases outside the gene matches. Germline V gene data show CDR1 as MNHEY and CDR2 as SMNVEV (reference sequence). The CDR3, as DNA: TGTGCCAGCAGTCCGCAGGGGGCCTATACGACCGATGAGCAGTTCTTC. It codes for CASSPQGAYTTDEQFF.

The DNA of the CDR3 is TGTGCCAGTAGAGATCAAGGCACCCAGACCCAGTACTTC. Residues: CASRDQGTQTQYF. This chain uses TRBV2 with TRBJ2-5; no reliable D call. The CDR3 consists of 13 residues. Trimming shortened V by 9 bases and J by 6 bases, and 17 bases separated the two germline ends. Germline V lookup: CDR1 SNHLY, CDR2 FYNNEI.

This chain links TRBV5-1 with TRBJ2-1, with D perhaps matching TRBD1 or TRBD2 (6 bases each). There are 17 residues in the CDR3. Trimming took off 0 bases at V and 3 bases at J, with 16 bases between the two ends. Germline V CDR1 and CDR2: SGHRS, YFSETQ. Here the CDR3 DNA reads TGCGCCAGCAGCTTGGGGGGGGCCAACCGCAACTACAATGAGCAGTTCTTC. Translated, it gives CASSLGGANRNYNEQFF.

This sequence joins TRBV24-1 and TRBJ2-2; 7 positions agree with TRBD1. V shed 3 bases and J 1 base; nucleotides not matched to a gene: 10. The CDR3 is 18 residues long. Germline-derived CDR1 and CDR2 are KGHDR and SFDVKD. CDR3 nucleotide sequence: TGTGCCACCAGTGATCTCTCCGGGACAGCAGGGAACACCGGGGAGCTGTTTTTT. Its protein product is CATSDLSGTAGNTGELFF.

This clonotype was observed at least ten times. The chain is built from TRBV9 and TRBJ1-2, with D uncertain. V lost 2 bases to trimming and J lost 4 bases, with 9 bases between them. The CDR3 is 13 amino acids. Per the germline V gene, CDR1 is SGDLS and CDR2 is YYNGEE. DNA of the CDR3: TGTGCCAGCAGCGTTGTCAATGGCTATGGCTACACCTTC. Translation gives CASSVVNGYGYTF.

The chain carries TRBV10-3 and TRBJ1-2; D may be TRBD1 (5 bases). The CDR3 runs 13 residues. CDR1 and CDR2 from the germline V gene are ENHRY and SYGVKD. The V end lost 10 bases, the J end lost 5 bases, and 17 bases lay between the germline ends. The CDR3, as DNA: TGTGCCACCGCTGACAGACTCCTTTATGGCTACACCTTC. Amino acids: CATADRLLYGYTF.

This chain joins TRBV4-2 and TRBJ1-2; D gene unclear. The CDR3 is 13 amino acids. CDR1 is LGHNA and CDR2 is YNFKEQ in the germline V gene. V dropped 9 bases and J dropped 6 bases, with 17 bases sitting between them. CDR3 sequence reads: CASLNGGGHGYTF. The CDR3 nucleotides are TGTGCCAGTCTGAATGGCGGAGGACATGGCTACACCTTC.

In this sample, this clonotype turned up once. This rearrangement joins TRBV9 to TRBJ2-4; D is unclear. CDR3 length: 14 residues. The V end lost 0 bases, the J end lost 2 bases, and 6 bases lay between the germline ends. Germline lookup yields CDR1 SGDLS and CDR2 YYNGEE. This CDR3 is CASSVDLTKNIQYF. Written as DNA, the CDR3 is TGTGCCAGCAGCGTAGATCTAACCAAAAACATTCAGTACTTC.

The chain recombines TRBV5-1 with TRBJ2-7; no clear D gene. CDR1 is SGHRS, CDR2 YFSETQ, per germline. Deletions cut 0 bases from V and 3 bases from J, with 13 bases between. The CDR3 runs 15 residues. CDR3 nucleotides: TGCGCCAGCAGCTTGGCCCGTGGCTTAGGCTACGAGCAGTACTTC. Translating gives CASSLARGLGYEQYF.